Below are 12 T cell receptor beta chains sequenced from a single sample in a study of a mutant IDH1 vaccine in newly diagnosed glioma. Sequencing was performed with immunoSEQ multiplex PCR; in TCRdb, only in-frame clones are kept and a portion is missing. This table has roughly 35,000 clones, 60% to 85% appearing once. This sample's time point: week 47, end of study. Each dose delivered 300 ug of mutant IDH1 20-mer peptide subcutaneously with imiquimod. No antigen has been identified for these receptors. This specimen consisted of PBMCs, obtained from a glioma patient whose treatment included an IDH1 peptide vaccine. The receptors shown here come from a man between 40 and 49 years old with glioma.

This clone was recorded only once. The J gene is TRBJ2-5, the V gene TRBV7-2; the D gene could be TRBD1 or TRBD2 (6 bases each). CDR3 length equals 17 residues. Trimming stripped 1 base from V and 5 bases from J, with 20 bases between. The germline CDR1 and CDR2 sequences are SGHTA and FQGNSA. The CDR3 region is CASSLGGISGRGETQYF. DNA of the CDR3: TGTGCCAGCAGCTTAGGAGGGATTAGCGGAAGGGGGGAGACCCAGTACTTC.

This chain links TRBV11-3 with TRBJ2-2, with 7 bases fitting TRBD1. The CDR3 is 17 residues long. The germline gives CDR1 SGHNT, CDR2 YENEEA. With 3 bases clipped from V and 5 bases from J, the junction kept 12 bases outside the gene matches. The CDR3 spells CASSFDYRGGRTGELFF. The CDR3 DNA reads TGTGCCAGCAGCTTCGATTACAGGGGCGGGCGAACCGGGGAGCTGTTTTTT.

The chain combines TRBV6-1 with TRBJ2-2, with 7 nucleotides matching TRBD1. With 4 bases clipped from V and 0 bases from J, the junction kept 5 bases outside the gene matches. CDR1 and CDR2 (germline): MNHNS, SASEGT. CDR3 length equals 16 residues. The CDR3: CASSALQGANTGELFF. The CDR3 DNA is TGTGCCAGCAGTGCTCTGCAGGGGGCGAACACCGGGGAGCTGTTTTTT.

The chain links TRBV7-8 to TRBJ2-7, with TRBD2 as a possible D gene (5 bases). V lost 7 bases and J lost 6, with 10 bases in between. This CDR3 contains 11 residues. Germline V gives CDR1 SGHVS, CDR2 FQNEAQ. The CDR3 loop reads CASIEGREQYF. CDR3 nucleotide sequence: TGTGCCAGCATTGAGGGCCGCGAGCAGTACTTC. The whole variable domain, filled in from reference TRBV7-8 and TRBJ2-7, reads GAGVSQSPRYKVAKRGQDVALRCDPISGHVSLFWYQQALGQGPEFLTYFQNEAQLDKSGLPSDRFFAERPEGSVSTLKIQRTQQEDSAVYLCASIEGREQYFGPGTRLTVT.

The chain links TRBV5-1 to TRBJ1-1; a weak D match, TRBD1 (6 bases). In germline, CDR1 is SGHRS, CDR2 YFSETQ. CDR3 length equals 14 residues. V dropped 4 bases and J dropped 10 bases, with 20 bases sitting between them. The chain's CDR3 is CASSINWGQGLAFF. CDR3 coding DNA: TGCGCCAGCAGCATCAACTGGGGGCAGGGCTTAGCTTTCTTT.

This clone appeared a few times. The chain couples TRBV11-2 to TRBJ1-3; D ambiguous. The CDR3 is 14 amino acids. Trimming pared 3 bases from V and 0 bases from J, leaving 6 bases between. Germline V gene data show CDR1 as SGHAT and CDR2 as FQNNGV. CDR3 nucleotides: TGTGCCAGCAGCTTCCCCAACTCTGGAAACACCATATATTTT. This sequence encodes CASSFPNSGNTIYF.

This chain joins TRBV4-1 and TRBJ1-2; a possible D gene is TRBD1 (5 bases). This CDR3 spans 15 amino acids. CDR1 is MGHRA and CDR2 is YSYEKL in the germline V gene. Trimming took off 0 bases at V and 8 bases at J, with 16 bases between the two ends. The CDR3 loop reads CASSQDGAGVDGYTF. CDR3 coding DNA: TGCGCCAGCAGCCAAGATGGAGCGGGGGTGGACGGCTACACCTTC.

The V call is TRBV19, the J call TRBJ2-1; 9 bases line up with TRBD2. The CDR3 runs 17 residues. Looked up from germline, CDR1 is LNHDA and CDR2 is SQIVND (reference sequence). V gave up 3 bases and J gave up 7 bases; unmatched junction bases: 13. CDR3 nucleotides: TGTGCCAGTAGTATCGCCCCAGGGGCGGGAGGGAGGAATGAGCAGTTCTTC. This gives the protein CASSIAPGAGGRNEQFF. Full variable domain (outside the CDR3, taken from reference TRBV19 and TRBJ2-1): DGGITQSPKYLFRKEGQNVTLSCEQNLNHDAMYWYRQDPGQGLRLIYYSQIVNDFQKGDIAEGYSVSREKKESFPLTVTSAQKNPTAFYLCASSIAPGAGGRNEQFFGPGTRLTVL.

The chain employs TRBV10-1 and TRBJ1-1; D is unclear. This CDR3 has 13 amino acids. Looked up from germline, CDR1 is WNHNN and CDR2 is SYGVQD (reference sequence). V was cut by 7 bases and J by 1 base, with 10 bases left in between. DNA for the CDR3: TGCGCCAGCAAAGGTGGTGGGAACACTGAAGCTTTCTTT. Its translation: CASKGGGNTEAFF.

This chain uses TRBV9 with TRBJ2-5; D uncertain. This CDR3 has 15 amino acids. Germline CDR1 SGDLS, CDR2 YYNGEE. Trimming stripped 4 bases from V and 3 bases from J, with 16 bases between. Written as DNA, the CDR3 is TGTGCCAGCAGCCCAACCTCGACCTTAAAAGAGACCCAGTACTTC. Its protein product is CASSPTSTLKETQYF.

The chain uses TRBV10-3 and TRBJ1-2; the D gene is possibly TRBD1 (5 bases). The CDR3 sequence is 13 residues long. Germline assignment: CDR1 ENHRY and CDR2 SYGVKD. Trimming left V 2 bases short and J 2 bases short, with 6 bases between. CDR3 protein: CAISEGGNYGYTF. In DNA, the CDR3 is TGTGCCATCAGTGAGGGGGGGAACTATGGCTACACCTTC.

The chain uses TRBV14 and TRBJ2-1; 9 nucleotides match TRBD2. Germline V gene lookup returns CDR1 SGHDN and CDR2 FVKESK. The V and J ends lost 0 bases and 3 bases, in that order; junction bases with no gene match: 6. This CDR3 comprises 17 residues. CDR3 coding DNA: TGTGCCAGCAGCCAAGATGTCCTAGCGGGAAGCTACAATGAGCAGTTCTTC. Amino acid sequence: CASSQDVLAGSYNEQFF.